This T cell receptor beta chain is from a study of shared clonotypes between healthy human individuals. Study in general: CD4 naive and CD4 memory each took three plates per donor, while CD8 naive took two and CD8 memory one.

This CDR3 region has 15 residues. V gave up 4 bases and J gave up 2 bases; unmatched junction bases: 5. The V gene's germline CDR1 is MDHEN and CDR2 SYDVKM. Study processing details: Without quality scores, immunoSEQ junctional reads could not be filtered like full-length reads. Sequencing used immunoSEQ multiplex PCR; TCRdb keeps in-frame clones, though not all of them. For V, J and clone size, that table is used; D and trimming come from the DNA. Of about 330,000 clones in the sample, around nine tenths were seen once. Sequenced input: memory CD8+ T cells sorted from blood. Regarding subset: CD45RO+ cells pooled with CCR7-negative TemRA cells. The chain combines TRBV28 with TRBJ2-1; 7 bases fit TRBD1. The sequence was obtained from a man between 18 and 29 years old in good health. The CDR3: CASSYRDSAYNEQFF. The CDR3 DNA reads TGTGCCAGCAGTTACCGGGACAGCGCCTACAATGAGCAGTTCTTC. Full variable domain (remainder filled in from reference TRBV28 and TRBJ2-1): DVKVTQSSRYLVKRTGEKVFLECVQDMDHENMFWYRQDPGLGLRLIYFSYDVKMKEKGDIPEGYSVSREKKERFSLILESASTNQTSMYLCASSYRDSAYNEQFFGPGTRLTVL.